This is a list of T cell receptor beta chains from one sample in a study of response to subunit inactivated influenza vaccine. TCRdb reprocessed the RT-PCR reads with MiXCR, giving one entry per CDR3 protein. The repertoire holds about 170,000 distinct CDR3 sequences, with approximately 12% as singletons. These data were likewise used in another study, on T cells expressing NK-cell markers.

The sample was CD8+ T cells sorted from PBMCs, taken roughly 12 days after vaccination. The receptors shown here come from a man aged 45-65 years who received an inactivated influenza vaccine. Both conserved end residues are part of each CDR3. D genes are given only for firm matches. Clone size is shown for a subset of rows, as once, few, many or a class of expanded clone.

D	J	size	V	DNA	CDR3
NA	TRBJ2-1	NA	TRBV20-1	TGCAGTGCTAGTCACCCGGGGCAGCTAGCCGCCCCCTACAATGAGCAGTTCTTC	CSASHPGQLAAPYNEQFF
NA	TRBJ2-2	many	TRBV6-4	TGTGCCAGCAGTGAGGGCCCAGGGGACACCGGGGAGCTGTTTTTT	CASSEGPGDTGELFF
TRBD2	TRBJ2-7	NA	TRBV7-3	TGTGCCAGCAGCCAAACGTCTAGCGGATCCTACGAGCAGTACTTC	CASSQTSSGSYEQYF
TRBD1	TRBJ1-1	NA	TRBV6-2/TRBV6-3	TGTGCCAGCAGTTACTCGACAGGGTTGACTGAAGCTTTCTTT	CASSYSTGLTEAFF
NA	TRBJ2-3	few	TRBV11-2	TGTGCCAGCAGCTTCGGCCGCACAGATACGCAGTATTTT	CASSFGRTDTQYF
TRBD2	TRBJ2-7	NA	TRBV27	TGTGCCAGCAGTTCGCTAGCGGGAGCAGGTATTGACGAGCAGTACTTC	CASSSLAGAGIDEQYF
NA	TRBJ2-5	few	TRBV3-1	TGTGCCAGCAGCCACCCCATCCGGGTCGAGACCCAGTACTTC	CASSHPIRVETQYF
TRBD1	TRBJ2-1	many	TRBV7-9	TGTGCCAGCAGCTCCCGGGACAGGGTCTCCTACAATGAGCAGTTCTTC	CASSSRDRVSYNEQFF
NA	TRBJ2-3	many	TRBV12-3/TRBV12-4	TGTGCCAGCAGTTTAGCGCTCGGGGCCTTATCGACGCAGTATTTT	CASSLALGALSTQYF
NA	TRBJ2-1	few	TRBV29-1	TGCAGCGTTCAACGACCCTGGGGCAGTTTTGCAAATGAGCAGTTCTTC	CSVQRPWGSFANEQFF
NA	TRBJ1-1	NA	TRBV27	TGTGCCAGCAGTTTTTATTCGAACACTGAAGCTTTCTTT	CASSFYSNTEAFF
NA	TRBJ1-2	few	TRBV2	TGTGCCAGCAGTGAAGATCCCACCATGGGGGGCTACACCTTC	CASSEDPTMGGYTF
NA	TRBJ1-1	NA	TRBV29-1	TGCAGCGTTGAGATATACACTGAAGCTTTCTTT	CSVEIYTEAFF
NA	TRBJ2-3	few	TRBV6-2/TRBV6-3	TGTGCCAGCAGTTACTCCTTGAGGGGAGCGCAGTATTTT	CASSYSLRGAQYF
TRBD2	TRBJ2-5	many	TRBV11-2	TGTGCCAGCAGCTTAGGTTTTTCTAGCGGGAGGGAGACCCAGTACTTC	CASSLGFSSGRETQYF
NA	TRBJ1-5	few	TRBV25-1	TGTGCCAGCAGTGATCTGGGCGTATCATGGCCCCAGCATTTT	CASSDLGVSWPQHF
NA	TRBJ2-3	few	TRBV28	TGTGCCAGCAGTTTAGTAGCCAGAATTTCAAGCACAGATACGCAGTATTTT	CASSLVARISSTDTQYF
NA	TRBJ1-1	NA	TRBV5-1	TGCGCCAGCAGCTTGGTAGCCGGGAACACTGAAGCTTTCTTT	CASSLVAGNTEAFF
NA	TRBJ1-1	few	TRBV24-1	TGTGCCACCAGTGATTCAGGACACTTGAACACTGAAGCTTTCTTT	CATSDSGHLNTEAFF
NA	TRBJ1-2	many	TRBV4-3	TGCGCCAGCAGCCAAGATACAGTTAACCTCTATGGCTACACCTTC	CASSQDTVNLYGYTF